This entry describes one TCR beta chain. A few counts support this clone. Its antigen is not yet known. No base qualities exist here, and no much larger clone lies one base off it. This entry is derived from a study of blood T cell repertoires in COVID-19 (dated by TCRdb to between 2020 and 2021). In terms of the full investigation: Samples covering the acute and convalescent phases of COVID-19 were provided by collaborators in the United States, Italy and Spain. The material from the prospective study consisted of cDNA or gDNA derived from T cells, B-cell-depleted T cells, or PBMCs. Deeply sampled blood TCRbeta repertoires from subjects exposed to, actively infected with, or recovered from COVID-19 were included in the dataset. A freely available public database, intended as a resource for researchers studying the immune response to SARS-CoV-2, is where the repertoires were released. Samples came from the ongoing ImmuneRACE study (first 160 participants) plus 1,254 subjects from 6 global collaborators. Nearly every sample came with metadata listing a de-identified subject ID, COVID-19 status, age in years and sex. Where available, HLA class I and class II types were obtained from metadata supplied by the sample provider rather than from assay-based typing. Overall study results and their limits: Clinical and demographic metadata were provided uncurated, with the amount varying by source and participant.

Collaborating institutions collected whole blood in K2EDTA tubes following their own protocols. Collaborator samples were shipped for TCRbeta analysis as frozen whole blood, isolated PBMCs, or DNA extracted from either sample type. The germline V gene sets CDR1 to SGHTA and CDR2 to FQGTGA. A distance of 11 bases separates the germline ends of V and J, which lose 0 bases and 3 bases respectively. Including cysteine and phenylalanine, the CDR3 has 15 amino acids. The retained sequence is limited to the CDR3, 45 bases, with the frame set at the first base. TCRbeta CDR3 regions were amplified from genomic DNA by means of the immunoSEQ Assay, a bias-controlled multiplex PCR. The original methods were these. The number of nucleated cells in each sample was estimated from the amplification of reference gene primers within the assay. To quantify the absolute abundance of each unique TCRbeta CDR3 rearrangement, sequence reads were collapsed and filtered. For each sample, productive Simpson clonality was calculated by taking the square root of Simpson's diversity index across productive rearrangements. In TCRdb, the immuneACCESS table is reduced to in-frame sequences with V and J assigned. These tables do not hold every clone; where another copy was compared, an unresolved V gene accounts for under half, and the others remain unexplained. V, J and clone size derive from that table, while D and trimming were established from the DNA sequence. This sample lists 65,000 or so clones; 75% to 80% were detected once. 25% of the sample is taken by the ten largest.

The V and J genes are TRBV7-3 and TRBJ2-5; matching of 6 bases hints at TRBD2 as the D gene. This TCR was sampled from a human donor in a cohort sampled during active COVID-19. Material for sequencing was peripheral blood. At the DNA level, the sequence is TGTGCCAGCAGCTTAACCGGGGGTCTAGAAGAGACCCAGTACTTC. Its amino acids are CASSLTGGLEETQYF.